This entry features one T cell receptor (beta chain) sequence. Its antigen has not been determined. No much larger clone exists at a distance of one base, and base qualities are not known. Each collaborating institution followed its own protocols to collect whole blood in K2EDTA tubes. Collaborator samples were shipped for TCRbeta analysis as frozen whole blood, isolated PBMCs, or DNA extracted from either sample type. From the germline V gene, CDR1 is KGHSH and CDR2 is LQKENI. V lost 2 bases and J lost 2 bases, and the count of bases not matched to a germline gene is 12. The CDR3 holds 19 amino acids from the cysteine to the phenylalanine. The retained sequence is limited to the CDR3, 57 bases, with the frame set at the first base. This sample was taken from a study of blood T cell repertoires in COVID-19 (dated by TCRdb to about 2020). Context from the whole study: Collaborator samples came from the United States, Italy and Spain and covered acute and convalescent phases of COVID-19. The prospective study material was composed of cDNA or gDNA derived from T cells, B-cell-depleted T cells, or PBMCs. Deeply sampled blood TCRbeta repertoires from subjects exposed to, actively infected with, or recovered from COVID-19 were included in the dataset. A freely available public database, intended as a resource for researchers studying the immune response to SARS-CoV-2, is where the repertoires were released. The samples were drawn from the first 160 participants of the ongoing ImmuneRACE study and from more than 1,000 subjects provided by 6 global collaborators. Sample metadata almost always included a de-identified subject ID, COVID-19 status, age in years and sex. Where available, HLA class I and class II types were obtained from metadata supplied by the sample provider rather than from assay-based typing. General study outcomes and caveats: Clinical and demographic metadata were provided uncurated, with the amount varying by source and participant.

The immunoSEQ Assay, a bias-controlled multiplex PCR, was used to amplify TCRbeta CDR3 regions from genomic DNA. Regarding the original processing steps: The number of nucleated cells in each sample was estimated from the amplification of reference gene primers within the assay. To quantify the absolute abundance of each unique TCRbeta CDR3 rearrangement, sequence reads were collapsed and filtered. For each sample, productive Simpson clonality was calculated as the square root of Simpson's diversity index over productive rearrangements. In its TCRdb copy, this immuneACCESS table keeps in-frame sequences only and misses some clones. Where compared with another copy, unresolved V genes explain less than half of these, and the others have no known cause. For V, J and clone size, that table is used; D and trimming come from the DNA. Here the sample has around 140,000 clones; around three quarters occur a single time. The ten biggest clones cover 15% to 20% of the sample.

This TCR came from a man aged 50 to 60 with acute or convalescent COVID-19. Material: peripheral blood. The chain employs TRBV18 and TRBJ2-3; 11 central nucleotides agree with TRBD2. At the DNA level, the sequence is TGTGCCAGCTCACCAGCTAGCGGGGGGCTAATAGACAACACAGATACGCAGTATTTT. This gives the protein CASSPASGGLIDNTDTQYF.